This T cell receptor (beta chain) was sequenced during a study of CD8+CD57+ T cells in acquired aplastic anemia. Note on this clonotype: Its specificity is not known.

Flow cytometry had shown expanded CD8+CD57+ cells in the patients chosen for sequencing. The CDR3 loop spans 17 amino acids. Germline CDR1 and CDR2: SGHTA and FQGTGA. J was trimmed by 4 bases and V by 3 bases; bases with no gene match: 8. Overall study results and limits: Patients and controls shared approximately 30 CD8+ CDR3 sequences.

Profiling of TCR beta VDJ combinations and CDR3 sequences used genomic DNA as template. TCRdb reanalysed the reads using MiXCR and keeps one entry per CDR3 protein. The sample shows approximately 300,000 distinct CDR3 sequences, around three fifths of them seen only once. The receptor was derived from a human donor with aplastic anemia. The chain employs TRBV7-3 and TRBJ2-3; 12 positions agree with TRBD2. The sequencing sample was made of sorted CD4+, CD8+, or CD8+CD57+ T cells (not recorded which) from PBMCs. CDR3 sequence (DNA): TGTGCCAGCAGCTTCCTAGCGGGGGGGTTAGACTCAGATACGCAGTATTTT. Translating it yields CASSFLAGGLDSDTQYF.